The sequence of this TCR beta chain was determined in a study of graft-versus-host responses after intestinal transplantation (dated by TCRdb to the early 2020s). At the level of the whole study: The transplants that recipients got were multivisceral, liver-intestinal, or isolated intestinal. Rather than being sequenced by the commercial service, samples from a few later patients were sequenced in-house on an Illumina MiSeq and processed with MiXCR. Of the approximately 25 intestinal transplant recipients enrolled in the cohort, one of whom was a retransplant, 3 patients without pretransplant specimens were excluded. Anti-thymocyte globulin induction was given to all recipients, followed by maintenance tacrolimus and steroids for around three years. Graft-versus-host and host-versus-graft alloreactive T cell clones were tracked in the graft, circulation and bone marrow after intestinal transplantation using bulk TCR-beta CDR3 sequencing. Alloreactive clones were identified by sequencing pre-transplant mixed lymphocyte reaction products and comparing these products with unstimulated pre-transplant donor and recipient T cells. A peak of at least 4% donor T cells among recipient peripheral blood mononuclear cells was the definition used for donor T cell macrochimerism. The paper as a whole reports these results and caveats: Early after transplant, peak levels of circulating GvH clones were associated with declines in HvG clones. GvH clones turned up in recipient bone marrow, with some appearing earlier in ileal mucosa or blood, a pattern consistent with an intestinal mucosal origin. The relatively low number and heterogeneity of intestinal transplant patients limited the conclusions. In the allografts of patients with donor T cell macrochimerism, GvH to HvG T cell clonal ratios were high.

Libraries were made using the immunoSEQ multiplex PCR assay. For most patients, genomic DNA was isolated with the Qiagen DNeasy Blood and Tissue Kit and sent frozen to Adaptive Biotechnologies for TCR sequencing. For most patients, genomic DNA was subjected to high-throughput TCR-beta CDR3 sequencing by Adaptive Biotechnologies. The paper's processing steps were these. TCR sequencing data for some 17 patients were retrieved from Adaptive's ImmunoSEQ software; a few other patients were processed with MiXCR and VDJtools. To correct CD4 versus CD8 sorting errors, any sequence found in both subsets at a frequency ratio below 5:1 was removed. CDR3 nucleotide sequences shared between donor and recipient were removed because the origin of such sequences could not be assigned. To be classed as alloreactive, a clone needed at least 2-fold expansion over unstimulated cells and a minimum CFSE-low frequency of 0.002% (template counts) or 0.001% (read counts). Clones were considered mappable if detected in sequenced pre-transplant spleen, lymph node, or MLR CFSE-low populations of the donor or recipient. Cumulative frequency of alloreactive clones was calculated as a percentage of all sequences weighted by copy number. TCRdb obtained this table from immuneACCESS and retained in-frame rearrangements with V and J assigned. These tables miss some clones; where compared with another copy, unresolved V genes account for less than half of the shortfall, and the remainder is unexplained. D and trimming come from the DNA, and the V and J calls and clone size come from that table. In all, the sample holds around 50,000 clones, and approximately 84% of those were seen once. The ten largest clones capture roughly 0.45% of the sample.

The time point label here, explained by the study, means: cells obtained before transplantation from donor or recipient. CD3+CD4+ and CD3+CD8+ populations were FACS-sorted from unstimulated pre-transplant donor and recipient cells taken from spleen or lymph nodes. At the junction V is shortened by 4 bases and J by 4 bases, with 10 bases in between. The CDR3 runs 13 residues from the cysteine to the phenylalanine. Of all the DNA, just the CDR3 is kept, 39 bases in frame from base 1. For CDR1 and CDR2, the germline V gene lists WSHSY and SAAADI. On this clone: This clone's antigen is unknown. The record has no base qualities; no much larger clone is one base away.

The sample consisted of unstimulated CD4+ T cells sorted from spleen or lymph node cells, taken before transplant. The clonotype was recovered from a human donor who was the organ donor for an intestinal transplant. The chain is assembled from TRBV10-2 and TRBJ1-2; no D gene is confidently identified. The DNA reads TGCGCCAGCAGTGGGCGGGATGGCTATGGCTACACCTTC. Its protein product is CASSGRDGYGYTF.